This TCR beta chain was identified during a study of patients and donors after allogeneic stem cell transplantation. This CDR3 is built from 14 residues. Between the trimmed V and J ends, which lost 5 bases and 6 bases, there was a span of 14 bases. Germline CDR1 SEHNR, CDR2 FQNEAQ (reference sequence). TCRdb itself ran the RT-PCR reads through MiXCR, one entry per CDR3 protein. Among 920,000 or so distinct CDR3 sequences listed, 15% to 20% were seen once. Material: blood, either unsorted or a sorted T cell fraction (not recorded which). The chain carries TRBV7-9 and TRBJ2-1; tentatively, D is TRBD2 (6 bases). This TCR was sampled from a human donor who was either an allogeneic HSCT recipient or a stem cell or donor lymphocyte infusion donor (not recorded which). It is not recorded whose cells these are; they may come from a transplant donor. CDR3 nucleotide sequence: TGTGCCAGCAGCCCAATCTTGGGGGGCAATGAGCAGTTCTTC. It encodes CASSPILGGNEQFF.